This T cell receptor beta chain was identified in a study of OX40 agonist ivuxolimab in advanced cancers. For the study at large: Participants, approximately 81% male, averaged roughly 59 years of age, ranging from roughly 20 to 85.

CDR3 length equals 18 residues. Here immunoSEQ multiplex PCR was the method, and the copy in TCRdb shows in-frame clones only, minus some. The sample includes about 53,000 clones, 70% to 85% of them seen just once. The sample consisted of CD4+ or CD8+ T cells sorted from blood, taken in a trial of the OX40 agonist ivuxolimab. The sequence derives from an adult with an advanced solid tumor such as melanoma, head and neck, liver or kidney cancer. V gene TRBV21-1 combines with J gene TRBJ1-2; the table names TRBD1, a call not compared with the DNA. TRBV21-1 is an annotated pseudogene. The CDR3 DNA reads as TGTGCCAGCAGCTCTCCCGGGAACAGGGGCCTATCTAACTATGGCTACACCTTC. This codes for CASSSPGNRGLSNYGYTF.